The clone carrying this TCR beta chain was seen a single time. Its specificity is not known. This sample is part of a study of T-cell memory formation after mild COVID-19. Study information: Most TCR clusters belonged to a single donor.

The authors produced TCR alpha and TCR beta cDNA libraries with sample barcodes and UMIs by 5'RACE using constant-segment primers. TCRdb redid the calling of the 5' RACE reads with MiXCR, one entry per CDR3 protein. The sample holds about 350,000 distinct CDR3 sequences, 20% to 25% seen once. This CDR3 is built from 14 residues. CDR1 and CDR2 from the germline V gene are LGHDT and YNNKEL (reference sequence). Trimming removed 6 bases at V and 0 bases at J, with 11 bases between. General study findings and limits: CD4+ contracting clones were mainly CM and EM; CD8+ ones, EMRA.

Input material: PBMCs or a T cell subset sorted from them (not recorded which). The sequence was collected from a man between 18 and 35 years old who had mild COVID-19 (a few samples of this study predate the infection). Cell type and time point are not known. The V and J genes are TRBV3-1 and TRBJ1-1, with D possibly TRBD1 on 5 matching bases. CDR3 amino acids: CASSRGDMNTEAFF. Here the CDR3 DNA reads TGTGCCAGCAGTCGAGGGGATATGAACACTGAAGCTTTCTTT.